The 31 T cell receptor beta chains below were found in one sample sequenced in a study of graft-versus-host responses after intestinal transplantation (dated by TCRdb to the early 2020s). What these receptors recognize is not known. The library was made by the immunoSEQ multiplex PCR assay. TCRdb re-hosts the immuneACCESS table, in-frame sequences only. Its copies lack some clones; in the studies checked, an unresolved V gene accounts for under half of them, and the cause for the rest is not known. The sample table holds about 120,000 clones, of which about nine tenths were seen once. Approximately 0.18% of the sample goes to the ten largest clones. Read against the paper, the sample's time point label means: cells obtained before transplantation from donor or recipient. Specimen: unstimulated CD4+ T cells sorted from spleen or lymph node cells, collected before intestinal transplant. Source of these receptors: a human donor who received an intestinal transplant.

This clone was seen a single time. V and J are TRBV5-1 and TRBJ2-7; a possible D gene is TRBD2 (7 bases). Germline CDR1 is SGHRS and CDR2 is YFSETQ. Trimming removed 6 bases from V and 0 bases from J, with 13 bases in between. This CDR3 is 14 amino acids long. The CDR3 nucleotides are TGCGCCAGCACTTCGGGGGGCAGCTCCTACGAGCAGTACTTC. Protein product: CASTSGGSSYEQYF. The full variable domain, rest sourced from reference TRBV5-1 and TRBJ2-7, is KAGVTQTPRYLIKTRGQQVTLSCSPISGHRSVSWYQQTPGQGLQFLFEYFSETQRNKGNFPGRFSGRQFSNSRSEMNVSTLELGDSALYLCASTSGGSSYEQYFGPGTRLTVT.

This chain uses TRBV19 with TRBJ2-2, with D possibly being TRBD1 (6 bases). CDR1 is LNHDA and CDR2 is SQIVND in the germline V gene (reference sequence). V was shortened by 1 base and J by 1 base, with 7 bases between the two germline ends. This CDR3 is 15 amino acids long. The CDR3 reads CASSIVDRNTGELFF. CDR3 nucleotides: TGTGCCAGTAGTATAGTGGACAGGAACACCGGGGAGCTGTTTTTT.

This clone was seen only once. V gene TRBV29-1 combines with J gene TRBJ1-2; possibly TRBD1 for D (6 bases). The V and J ends lost 4 bases and 3 bases respectively, with 12 bases between them. Germline V gene data show CDR1 as SQVTM and CDR2 as ANQGSEA. The CDR3 spans 13 residues. The CDR3 coding sequence is TGCAGCGTTGGGCGGGGGGGGCACTATGGCTACACCTTC. It yields the protein CSVGRGGHYGYTF.

The J gene is TRBJ2-5, the V gene TRBV7-2, with TRBD1 as a possible D gene (5 bases). Between the trimmed V and J ends, which lost 1 base and 5 bases, there was a span of 14 bases. CDR1 is SGHTA and CDR2 is FQGNSA in the germline V gene. The CDR3 is made up of 15 amino acids. This CDR3 is CASSLGSWTSETQYF. CDR3 nucleotide sequence: TGTGCCAGCAGCTTAGGATCATGGACATCGGAGACCCAGTACTTC. The full variable domain, rest sourced from reference TRBV7-2 and TRBJ2-5, is GAGVSQSPSNKVTEKGKDVELRCDPISGHTALYWYRQSLGQGLEFLIYFQGNSAPDKSGLPSDRFSAERTGGSVSTLTIQRTQQEDSAVYLCASSLGSWTSETQYFGPGTRLLVL.

The chain couples TRBV28 to TRBJ1-5; D possibly corresponds to TRBD1 (5 bases). The CDR3 length is 12 residues. The germline V gene has CDR1 MDHEN and CDR2 SYDVKM. V lost 6 bases and J 7 bases, leaving 10 bases between the germline ends. In nucleotides, the CDR3 is TGTGCCAGCAGGGGCGGGGGGCAGCCCCAGCATTTT. Residues: CASRGGGQPQHF.

This chain uses TRBV15 with TRBJ1-3; D is unresolved. Germline V gene data show CDR1 as LNHNV and CDR2 as YYDKDF (reference sequence). V lost 1 base to trimming and J lost 0 bases, with 19 bases between them. There are 19 residues in the CDR3. The CDR3 nucleotides read TGTGCCACCAGCAGAGCCCCGGAGCGAAGTCGTTTCTCTGGAAACACCATATATTTT. Translating it yields CATSRAPERSRFSGNTIYF.

The chain is built from TRBV6-5 and TRBJ1-6; D might be TRBD1 (6 bases). The CDR3 runs 15 residues. Germline lookup yields CDR1 MNHEY and CDR2 SVGAGI. Trimming removed 5 bases at V and 5 bases at J, with 13 bases between. Here the CDR3 DNA reads TGTGCCAGCAGTACAGGGTTGCTGGATAATTCACCCCTCCACTTT. This translates into CASSTGLLDNSPLHF.

This clone turned up a few times. The chain uses TRBV6-5 and TRBJ1-1; the match to TRBD1 covers 9 bases. The CDR3 is 15 residues long. Germline trimming cut 5 bases from V and 5 bases from J; bases unmatched to any gene: 9. Looked up from germline, CDR1 is MNHEY and CDR2 is SVGAGI. The CDR3 bases are TGTGCCAGCAGTCCTACCGGGACAGGGCATACTGAAGCTTTCTTT. Translation gives CASSPTGTGHTEAFF.

The V and J genes are TRBV11-2 and TRBJ1-2; 7 positions agree with TRBD1. Germline values: CDR1 SGHAT, CDR2 FQNNGV. Germline trimming cut 1 base from V and 4 bases from J; bases unmatched to any gene: 9. The CDR3 loop spans 16 amino acids. The CDR3 DNA sequence: TGTGCCAGCAGCTTAGGGGACAGTGGGGGGCCCTATGGCTACACCTTC. Amino acid sequence: CASSLGDSGGPYGYTF.

The V gene is TRBV28, the J gene TRBJ2-1, with TRBD2 as a possible D gene (6 bases). The CDR3 is 15 residues long. Germline V gene lookup returns CDR1 MDHEN and CDR2 SYDVKM. V lost 2 bases and J lost 10, with 18 bases in between. CDR3 residues: CASSLTGVKGREQFF. The CDR3 nucleotides are TGTGCCAGCAGTTTAACGGGAGTTAAGGGCAGGGAGCAGTTCTTC. The full variable domain, rest sourced from reference TRBV28 and TRBJ2-1, is DVKVTQSSRYLVKRTGEKVFLECVQDMDHENMFWYRQDPGLGLRLIYFSYDVKMKEKGDIPEGYSVSREKKERFSLILESASTNQTSMYLCASSLTGVKGREQFFGPGTRLTVL.

This rearrangement joins TRBV30 to TRBJ2-5, with D tentatively TRBD1 (5 bases). V was cut by 1 base and J by 5 bases, with 20 bases left in between. The CDR3 spans 16 residues. Germline loops: CDR1 GTSNPN, CDR2 SVGIG (reference sequence). In nucleotides, the CDR3 is TGTGCCTGGAGTGCGAAGACAAGGGGTAATCGGGAGACCCAGTACTTC. As protein: CAWSAKTRGNRETQYF.

CDR3 protein: CASSLRVLRQSYNEQFF. The DNA of the CDR3 is TGCGCCAGCAGCTTGCGTGTCCTCCGTCAGTCCTACAATGAGCAGTTCTTC. This chain links TRBV5-1 with TRBJ2-1, with D unclear. The CDR3 totals 17 residues. Germline CDR1 and CDR2: SGHRS and YFSETQ. Trimming took off 1 base at V and 1 base at J, with 15 bases between the two ends. Full variable domain (outside the CDR3, taken from reference TRBV5-1 and TRBJ2-1): KAGVTQTPRYLIKTRGQQVTLSCSPISGHRSVSWYQQTPGQGLQFLFEYFSETQRNKGNFPGRFSGRQFSNSRSEMNVSTLELGDSALYLCASSLRVLRQSYNEQFFGPGTRLTVL.

The CDR3 protein is CASSSLRGGGPDEQYF. CDR3 DNA sequence: TGTGCCAGCAGCTCGCTTCGGGGAGGGGGTCCTGACGAGCAGTACTTC. The V call is TRBV7-9, the J call TRBJ2-7, with D possibly being TRBD2 (7 bases). Trimming removed 4 bases at V and 5 bases at J, with 21 bases between. The CDR3 consists of 16 residues. Germline values: CDR1 SEHNR, CDR2 FQNEAQ (reference sequence). The full variable domain, completed using reference TRBV7-9 and TRBJ2-7, is DTGVSQNPRHKITKRGQNVTFRCDPISEHNRLYWYRQTLGQGPEFLTYFQNEAQLEKSRLLSDRFSAERPKGSFSTLEIQRTEQGDSAMYLCASSSLRGGGPDEQYFGPGTRLTVT.

CDR3 in DNA: TGTGCCAGTAGTATTCCGGGACTTTATAAATTCTTC. Amino acids: CASSIPGLYKFF. The chain recombines TRBV19 with TRBJ2-1, with D perhaps matching TRBD2 (6 bases). CDR1 LNHDA and CDR2 SQIVND come from the germline V gene (reference sequence). V was trimmed by 3 bases and J by 16 bases, leaving 16 bases between them. The CDR3 totals 12 residues.

The chain is built from TRBV6-5 and TRBJ2-7; TRBD1 is a possible D gene (6 bases). V lost 5 bases and J 4 bases, leaving 12 bases between the germline ends. Germline loops: CDR1 MNHEY, CDR2 SVGAGI. The CDR3 covers 13 residues. CDR3 protein: CASSEQGFYEQYF. The CDR3 DNA reads as TGTGCCAGCAGTGAACAGGGTTTTTACGAGCAGTACTTC.

This chain uses TRBV2 with TRBJ2-1; D uncertain. The CDR3 is 15 residues long. CDR1 and CDR2 from the germline V gene are SNHLY and FYNNEI. V was shortened by 1 base and J by 0 bases, with 7 bases between the two germline ends. This CDR3 reads CASSEVSSSYNEQFF. The DNA of the CDR3 is TGTGCCAGCAGTGAAGTATCGAGCTCCTACAATGAGCAGTTCTTC.

The chain uses TRBV2 and TRBJ2-3; 7 bases agree with TRBD1. Per the germline V gene, CDR1 is SNHLY and CDR2 is FYNNEI. The length of the CDR3 is 14 residues. J lost 2 bases, V lost 6 bases, and 5 bases had no gene match. Here the CDR3 reads CASRGDRSTDTQYF. CDR3 nucleotide sequence: TGTGCCAGCAGGGGGGACAGATCCACAGATACGCAGTATTTT.

This clone was found a few times. The J gene is TRBJ1-4, the V gene TRBV6-5; tentative D call: TRBD1 (5 bases). V was clipped by 2 bases and J by 7 bases, with 11 bases between them. Germline lookup yields CDR1 MNHEY and CDR2 SVGAGI. The CDR3 totals 14 residues. CDR3 loop: CASSYRGPIEKLFF. The CDR3 bases are TGTGCCAGCAGTTACAGGGGTCCCATTGAAAAACTGTTTTTT.

V and J are TRBV7-2 and TRBJ2-2; a weak D match, TRBD2 (6 bases). CDR1 and CDR2 (germline): SGHTA, FQGNSA. CDR3 length equals 14 residues. The V end lost 1 base, the J end lost 5 bases, and 8 bases lay between the germline ends. The CDR3 nucleotides are TGTGCCAGCAGCTTAGAGGGGAGGACCGGGGAGCTGTTTTTT. It specifies CASSLEGRTGELFF. Full variable domain (rest looked up from reference TRBV7-2 and TRBJ2-2): GAGVSQSPSNKVTEKGKDVELRCDPISGHTALYWYRQSLGQGLEFLIYFQGNSAPDKSGLPSDRFSAERTGGSVSTLTIQRTQQEDSAVYLCASSLEGRTGELFFGEGSRLTVL.

V gene TRBV6-1 combines with J gene TRBJ2-7, with 7 bases identical to TRBD2. The J segment lost 3 bases and the V segment lost 4 bases, leaving 9 bases of the junction unmatched. Germline V gene lookup returns CDR1 MNHNS and CDR2 SASEGT. The CDR3 is 15 residues long. This chain's CDR3 is CASSAERDGYYEQYF. Written as DNA, the CDR3 is TGTGCCAGCAGTGCCGAGCGGGACGGTTACTACGAGCAGTACTTC.

The V gene is TRBV5-5, the J gene TRBJ1-2, with D perhaps TRBD1 (5 bases). The V end lost 4 bases, the J end lost 8 bases, and 15 bases lay between the germline ends. The CDR3 length is 13 residues. Germline lookup yields CDR1 SGHKS and CDR2 YYEKEE (reference sequence). CDR3 DNA: TGTGCCAGCAGCGCACCCAGGGTAAACGGCTACACCTTC. This encodes CASSAPRVNGYTF.

This clone was seen more than once but under ten times. This chain uses TRBV28 with TRBJ1-2; possible D gene TRBD1, 5 bases. The V end was cut by 7 bases, the J end by 5 bases, with 26 bases between. Germline V gives CDR1 MDHEN, CDR2 SYDVKM. The CDR3 contains 17 residues. This CDR3 is CASNTPGGERGLYGYTF. In DNA form, the CDR3 reads TGTGCCAGCAATACCCCCGGGGGGGAACGGGGCCTATATGGCTACACCTTC.

This chain links TRBV21-1 with TRBJ1-1. TRBV21-1 is classified as a pseudogene. The CDR3 extends over 17 amino acids. The CDR3 loop reads CASSPGEGDGVNTEAFF. The CDR3 DNA sequence: TGTGCCAGCAGCCCGGGGGAGGGCGATGGGGTGAACACTGAAGCTTTCTTT.

This chain uses TRBV5-4 with TRBJ2-2, with 7 bases that match TRBD2. V lost 4 bases to trimming and J lost 2 bases; unmatched junction nucleotides: 5. Germline V gene data show CDR1 as SGHNT and CDR2 as YYREEE (reference sequence). This CDR3 contains 15 residues. This CDR3 reads CASSRLATNTGELFF. The CDR3 DNA sequence: TGTGCCAGCAGCCGACTAGCAACTAACACCGGGGAGCTGTTTTTT.

In its sample, this clone was seen once. The rearrangement uses TRBV14 and TRBJ2-5, with D perhaps TRBD1 (5 bases). Trimming took off 5 bases at V and 2 bases at J, with 12 bases between the two ends. The CDR3 is 14 amino acids. CDR1 is SGHDN and CDR2 is FVKESK in the germline V gene. This CDR3 is CASSARTIQETQYF. CDR3 DNA: TGTGCCAGCAGCGCACGGACAATTCAAGAGACCCAGTACTTC. The variable domain in full, completed from reference TRBV14 and TRBJ2-5, reads EAGVTQFPSHSVIEKGQTVTLRCDPISGHDNLYWYRRVMGKEIKFLLHFVKESKQDESGMPNNRFLAERTGGTYSTLKVQPAELEDSGVYFCASSARTIQETQYFGPGTRLLVL.

The chain recombines TRBV4-2 with TRBJ2-5; the match to TRBD2 covers 7 bases. There are 17 residues in the CDR3. The J segment lost 3 bases and the V segment lost 0 bases, leaving 10 bases of the junction unmatched. The germline V gene has CDR1 LGHNA and CDR2 YNFKEQ. CDR3 sequence reads: CASSQDGEGEEEETQYF. The CDR3 DNA reads TGTGCCAGCAGCCAAGATGGGGAGGGAGAGGAAGAAGAGACCCAGTACTTC.

The gene calls are TRBV6-5 and TRBJ2-5; tentatively, D is TRBD2 (6 bases). With 2 bases removed from V and 1 base from J, the gap between germline ends came to 8 bases. Germline lookup yields CDR1 MNHEY and CDR2 SVGAGI. The CDR3 loop spans 14 amino acids. This CDR3 reads CASSYGGIQETQYF. CDR3 coding DNA: TGTGCCAGCAGTTACGGGGGGATCCAAGAGACCCAGTACTTC.

The chain recombines TRBV7-2 with TRBJ1-5, with TRBD1 matching over 8 bases. This CDR3 contains 14 residues. Losses at the gene ends were 4 bases for V and 4 bases for J; bases not matched to a gene: 3. Germline lookup yields CDR1 SGHTA and CDR2 FQGNSA. CDR3 sequence: CASSSRQGNQPQHF. In nucleotides, the CDR3 is TGTGCCAGCAGCTCCAGACAGGGGAATCAGCCCCAGCATTTT.

V is TRBV11-1 and J is TRBJ2-1; 12 positions agree with TRBD2. This CDR3 has 18 residues. Trimming removed 1 base from V and 2 bases from J; junction bases left unmatched: 6. Per the germline V gene, CDR1 is SGHAT and CDR2 is FQDESV (reference sequence). In nucleotides, the CDR3 is TGTGCCAGCAGCTTAGTGGCTAGCGGGAGGGCCGCCTACAATGAGCAGTTCTTC. This encodes CASSLVASGRAAYNEQFF. Based on the CDR3 plus reference TRBV11-1 and TRBJ2-1, the full variable domain is EAEVAQSPRYKITEKSQAVAFWCDPISGHATLYWYRQILGQGPELLVQFQDESVVDDSQLPKDRFSAERLKGVDSTLKIQPAELGDSAMYLCASSLVASGRAAYNEQFFGPGTRLTVL.

V and J are TRBV6-5 and TRBJ2-5, with TRBD1 identical over 8 bases. CDR3 length: 13 amino acids. V trimming: 6 bases; J trimming: 4 bases; junction bases outside the gene matches: 4. Germline lookup yields CDR1 MNHEY and CDR2 SVGAGI. In nucleotides, the CDR3 is TGTGCCAGCAGCCGAGACAGGGGAGAGACCCAGTACTTC. It specifies CASSRDRGETQYF.

In this sample, this clone turned up a few times. The chain couples TRBV30 to TRBJ2-7; 11 bases are a match to TRBD2. Germline trimming cut 8 bases from V and 4 bases from J; bases unmatched to any gene: 4. Germline assignment: CDR1 GTSNPN and CDR2 SVGIG (reference sequence). The CDR3 runs to 12 residues. The CDR3 DNA reads TGTGCCCGGACTAGCGGGTGGTACGAGCAGTACTTC. As protein: CARTSGWYEQYF.